The clone carrying this TCR beta chain was detected ten times or more. TCRdb re-called the 5' RACE reads with MiXCR, one entry per CDR3 protein. The profile shows 60,000 to 65,000 distinct CDR3 sequences, 20% to 25% of them singletons. The germline V gene has CDR1 MDHEN and CDR2 SYDVKM. With V trimmed by 4 bases and J by 10 bases, 6 bases remained unmatched. The CDR3 extends over 13 amino acids. The V and J genes are TRBV28 and TRBJ1-1, with 10 bases identical to TRBD1. The source of this sequence is a female donor with breast cancer. The sequenced sample was memory CD4+ T cells sorted from a lymph node. This sample's subset: memory CD4+ T cells, CD4+CD45RO+CD25-. CDR3 DNA sequence: TGTGCCAGCAGTTCGTCCGGGACAGGGGTAGCTTTCTTT. It encodes CASSSSGTGVAFF.